This is a list of T cell receptor beta chains from one sample in a study of cytomegalovirus exposure and HLA in healthy donors. Some clones are missing from TCRdb's copy, which holds only in-frame ones; the method was immunoSEQ multiplex PCR. The sample carries some 130,000 clones, roughly 80% recorded once. The sequenced sample was PBMCs. The receptors stem from a woman aged 25 to 45 in good health and CMV-seropositive. Both conserved end residues are part of each CDR3. A D gene is named only where the DNA matches it firmly. Clone sizes are given selectively: once, few, many, or a class where the clone is expanded.

clone_size d_call j_call v_call cdr3_aa cdr3_nt
NA TRBD1 TRBJ2-1 TRBV5-4 CASSQVDRDNEQFF TGTGCCAGCAGCCAAGTGGACAGGGACAATGAGCAGTTCTTC
NA NA TRBJ2-7 TRBV28 CASSGEAYEQYF TGTGCCAGCAGCGGGGAGGCCTACGAGCAGTACTTC
NA TRBD2 TRBJ2-3 TRBV30 CAWSVTSGGTDTQYF TGTGCCTGGAGTGTCACTAGCGGGGGAACAGATACGCAGTATTTT
NA NA TRBJ1-5 TRBV10-3 CAISELQGGNQPQHF TGTGCCATCAGTGAGCTACAGGGCGGCAATCAGCCCCAGCATTTT
NA TRBD2 TRBJ2-4 TRBV19 CASTVGGSKNIQYF TGTGCCAGTACGGTCGGGGGGAGCAAAAACATTCAGTACTTC
NA NA TRBJ1-2 TRBV18 CASSPRDTQFGYTF TGTGCCAGCTCACCTAGGGACACCCAGTTTGGCTACACCTTC
NA NA TRBJ2-7 TRBV2 CASSEEWEVLTYEQYF TGTGCCAGCAGTGAAGAATGGGAGGTTCTCACCTACGAGCAGTACTTC
NA NA TRBJ2-7 TRBV12-5 CASGLPRDSYNYEQYF TGTGCTAGTGGTTTGCCCCGAGACAGCTATAACTACGAGCAGTACTTC
few NA TRBJ2-7 TRBV28 CASGTLSYEQYF TGTGCCAGCGGGACACTAAGCTACGAGCAGTACTTC
NA NA TRBJ2-7 TRBV6-6 CASSSMGREQYF TGTGCCAGCAGTTCAATGGGCCGGGAGCAGTACTTC